One sample yielded the 6 T cell receptor beta chains listed below, sequenced in a study of graft-versus-host responses after intestinal transplantation. Their antigen targets remain unknown. TCRdb's table, derived via immunoSEQ multiplex PCR, lists solely in-frame clones and lacks some. The sample has approximately 100,000 clones; roughly 87% are singletons. This sample comprised unstimulated CD4+ T cells sorted from spleen or lymph node cells, obtained before intestinal transplant. Source of these receptors: a human donor who received an intestinal transplant.

The chain links TRBV5-1 to TRBJ2-7; maybe TRBD1 (6 bases). The CDR3 sequence is 16 residues long. Germline loops: CDR1 SGHRS, CDR2 YFSETQ. The V end was cut by 4 bases, the J end by 0 bases, with 17 bases between. CDR3 sequence reads: CASSMYTGQISYEQYF. CDR3 DNA: TGCGCCAGCAGCATGTATACCGGACAGATCTCCTACGAGCAGTACTTC.

The J gene is TRBJ2-7, the V gene TRBV5-1; TRBD2 aligns across 8 bases. This CDR3 region has 14 residues. Germline assignment: CDR1 SGHRS and CDR2 YFSETQ. Germline trimming cut 1 base from V and 2 bases from J; bases unmatched to any gene: 2. The CDR3 region is CASSLISGAYEQYF. The CDR3 nucleotides are TGCGCCAGCAGCTTGATTAGCGGGGCCTACGAGCAGTACTTC.

This clone has at least ten counts. The V call is TRBV7-3, the J call TRBJ1-6; 7 bases are a match to TRBD1. The CDR3 extends over 13 amino acids. The germline V gene has CDR1 SGHTA and CDR2 FQGTGA. J gave up 3 bases and V 8 bases, and 1 base lay outside the gene matches. CDR3 region: CASGQDYNSPLHF. DNA of the CDR3: TGTGCCAGCGGACAGGACTATAATTCACCCCTCCACTTT. The complete variable domain, with remaining parts taken from reference TRBV7-3 and TRBJ1-6, reads GAGVSQTPSNKVTEKGKYVELRCDPISGHTALYWYRQSLGQGPEFLIYFQGTGAADDSGLPNDRFFAVRPEGSVSTLKIQRTERGDSAVYLCASGQDYNSPLHFGNGTRLTVT.

This clone was counted once. This chain uses TRBV11-2 with TRBJ2-2; TRBD1 agrees at 8 bases. CDR3 length: 15 amino acids. Germline CDR1 is SGHAT and CDR2 is FQNNGV. Unmatched junction bases numbered 8, after V lost 5 bases and J lost 6 bases. The CDR3 region is CASSPTTGAAGELFF. The CDR3 bases are TGTGCCAGCAGCCCCACGACAGGGGCGGCCGGGGAGCTGTTTTTT. Complete variable domain (other parts from reference TRBV11-2 and TRBJ2-2): EAGVAQSPRYKIIEKRQSVAFWCNPISGHATLYWYQQILGQGPKLLIQFQNNGVVDDSQLPKDRFSAERLKGVDSTLKIQPAKLEDSAVYLCASSPTTGAAGELFFGEGSRLTVL.

The J gene is TRBJ2-1, the V gene TRBV21-1. TRBV21-1 is reported as a pseudogene. The CDR3 totals 11 residues. DNA of the CDR3: TGTCCCACCACGGGCCTTAAGGGGCAGTTCTTC. Translated: CPTTGLKGQFF.

The gene calls are TRBV28 and TRBJ2-7; 7 bases align to TRBD1. Germline V gives CDR1 MDHEN, CDR2 SYDVKM. V was clipped by 4 bases and J by 1 base; unmatched bases: 7. This CDR3 is 15 amino acids long. Here the CDR3 DNA reads TGTGCCAGCAGTTCGACAGGGTTTTTGTCCTACGAGCAGTACTTC. This translates into CASSSTGFLSYEQYF.